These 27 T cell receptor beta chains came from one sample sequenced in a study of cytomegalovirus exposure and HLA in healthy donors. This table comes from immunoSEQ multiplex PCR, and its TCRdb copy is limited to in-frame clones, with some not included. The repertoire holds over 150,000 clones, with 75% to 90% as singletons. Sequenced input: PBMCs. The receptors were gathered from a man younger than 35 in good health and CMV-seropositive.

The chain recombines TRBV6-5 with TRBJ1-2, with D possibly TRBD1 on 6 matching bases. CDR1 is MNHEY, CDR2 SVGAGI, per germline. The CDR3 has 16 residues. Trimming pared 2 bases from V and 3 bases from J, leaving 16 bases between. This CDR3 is CASSYLGQRAYYGYTF. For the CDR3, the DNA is TGTGCCAGCAGTTACCTCGGACAGAGAGCCTACTATGGCTACACCTTC.

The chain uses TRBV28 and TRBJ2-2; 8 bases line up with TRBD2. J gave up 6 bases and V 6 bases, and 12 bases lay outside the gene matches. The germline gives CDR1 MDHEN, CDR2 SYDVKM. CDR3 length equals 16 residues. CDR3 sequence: CASSPSTAGEAGELFF. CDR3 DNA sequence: TGTGCCAGCAGCCCCTCGACAGCGGGAGAAGCCGGGGAGCTGTTTTTT.

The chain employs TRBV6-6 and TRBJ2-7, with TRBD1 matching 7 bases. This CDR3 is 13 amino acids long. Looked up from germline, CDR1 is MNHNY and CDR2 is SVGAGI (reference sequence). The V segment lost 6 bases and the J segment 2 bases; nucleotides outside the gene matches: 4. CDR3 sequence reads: CASSPGQTYEQYF. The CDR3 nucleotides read TGTGCCAGCAGCCCGGGACAGACCTACGAGCAGTACTTC.

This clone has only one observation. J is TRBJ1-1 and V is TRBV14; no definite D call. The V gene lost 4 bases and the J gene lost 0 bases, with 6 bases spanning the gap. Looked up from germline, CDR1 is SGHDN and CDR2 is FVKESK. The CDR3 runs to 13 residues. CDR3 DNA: TGTGCCAGCAGCCGCCAGGTGAACACTGAAGCTTTCTTT. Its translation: CASSRQVNTEAFF.

CDR3 sequence: CASSSNKETQYF. In nucleotides, the CDR3 is TGCGCCAGCAGCTCGAACAAAGAGACCCAGTACTTC. The chain uses TRBV5-1 and TRBJ2-5; D not resolved. Germline CDR1 SGHRS, CDR2 YFSETQ. CDR3 length: 12 amino acids. V was clipped by 3 bases and J by 3 bases, with 6 bases between them.

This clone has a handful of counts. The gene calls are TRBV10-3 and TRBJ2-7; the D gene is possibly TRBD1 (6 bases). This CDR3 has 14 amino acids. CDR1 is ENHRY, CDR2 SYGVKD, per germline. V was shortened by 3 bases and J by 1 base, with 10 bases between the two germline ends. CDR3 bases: TGTGCCATCAGTGACACAGGGAGATCCTACGAGCAGTACTTC. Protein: CAISDTGRSYEQYF.

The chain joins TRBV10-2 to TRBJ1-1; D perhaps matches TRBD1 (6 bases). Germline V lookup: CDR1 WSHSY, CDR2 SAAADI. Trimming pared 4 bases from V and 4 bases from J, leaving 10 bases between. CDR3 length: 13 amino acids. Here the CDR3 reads CASSGGLGTEAFF. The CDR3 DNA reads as TGCGCCAGCAGTGGGGGGCTAGGCACTGAAGCTTTCTTT.

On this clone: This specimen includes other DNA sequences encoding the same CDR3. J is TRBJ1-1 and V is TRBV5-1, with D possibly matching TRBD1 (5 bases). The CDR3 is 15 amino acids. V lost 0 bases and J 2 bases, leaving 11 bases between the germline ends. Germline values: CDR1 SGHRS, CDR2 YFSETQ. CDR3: CASSLGGTANTEAFF. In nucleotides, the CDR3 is TGCGCCAGCAGCTTGGGCGGGACGGCTAACACTGAAGCTTTCTTT.

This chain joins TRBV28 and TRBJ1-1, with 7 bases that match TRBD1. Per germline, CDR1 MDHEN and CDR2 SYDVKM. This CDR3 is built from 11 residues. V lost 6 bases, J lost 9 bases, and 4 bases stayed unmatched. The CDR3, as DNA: TGTGCCAGCAGCGGGGACAGTAAAGCTTTCTTT. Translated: CASSGDSKAFF.

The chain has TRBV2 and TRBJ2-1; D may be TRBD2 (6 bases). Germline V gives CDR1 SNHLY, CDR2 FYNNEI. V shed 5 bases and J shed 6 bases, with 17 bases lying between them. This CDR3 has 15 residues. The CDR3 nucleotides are TGTGCCAGCAGTTCTACGGGAGTAGAAATCAATGAGCAGTTCTTC. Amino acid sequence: CASSSTGVEINEQFF. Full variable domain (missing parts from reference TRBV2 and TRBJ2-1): EPEVTQTPSHQVTQMGQEVILRCVPISNHLYFYWYRQILGQKVEFLVSFYNNEISEKSEIFDDQFSVERPDGSNFTLKIRSTKLEDSAMYFCASSSTGVEINEQFFGPGTRLTVL.

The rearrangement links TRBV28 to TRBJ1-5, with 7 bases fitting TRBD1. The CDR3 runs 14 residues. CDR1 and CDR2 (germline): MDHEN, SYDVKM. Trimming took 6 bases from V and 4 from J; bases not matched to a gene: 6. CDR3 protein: CASSSDRINQPQHF. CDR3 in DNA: TGTGCCAGCAGCTCGGACAGGATTAATCAGCCCCAGCATTTT.

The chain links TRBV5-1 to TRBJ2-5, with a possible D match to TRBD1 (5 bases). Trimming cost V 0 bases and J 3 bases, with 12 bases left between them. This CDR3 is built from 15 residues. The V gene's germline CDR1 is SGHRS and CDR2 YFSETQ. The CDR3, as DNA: TGCGCCAGCAGCTTGGGATTCGGCAGGGAAGAGACCCAGTACTTC. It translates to CASSLGFGREETQYF.

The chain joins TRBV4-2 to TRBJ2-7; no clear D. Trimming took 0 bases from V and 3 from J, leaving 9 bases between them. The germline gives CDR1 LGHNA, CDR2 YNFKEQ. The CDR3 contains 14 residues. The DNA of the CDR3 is TGTGCCAGCAGCCAAGAGAAAGCTTACTACGAGCAGTACTTC. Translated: CASSQEKAYYEQYF.

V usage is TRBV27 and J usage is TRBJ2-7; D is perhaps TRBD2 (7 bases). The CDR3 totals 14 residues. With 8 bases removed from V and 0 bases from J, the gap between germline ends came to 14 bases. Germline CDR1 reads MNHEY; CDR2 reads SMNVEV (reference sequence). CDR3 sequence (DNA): TGTGCCAGCCAGAGGGGGGGGAACTCCTACGAGCAGTACTTC. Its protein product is CASQRGGNSYEQYF.

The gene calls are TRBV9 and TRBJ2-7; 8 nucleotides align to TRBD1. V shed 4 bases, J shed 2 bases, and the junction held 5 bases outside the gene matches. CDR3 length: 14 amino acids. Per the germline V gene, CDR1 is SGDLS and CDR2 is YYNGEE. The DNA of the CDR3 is TGTGCCAGCAGCCCGCTGGACAGGGCCTACGAGCAGTACTTC. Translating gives CASSPLDRAYEQYF.

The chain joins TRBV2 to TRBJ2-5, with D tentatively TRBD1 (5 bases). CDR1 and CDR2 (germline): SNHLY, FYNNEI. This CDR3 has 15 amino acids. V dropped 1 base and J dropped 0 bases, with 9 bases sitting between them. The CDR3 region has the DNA TGTGCCAGCAGTGAAGGGGGCTCGTACCAAGAGACCCAGTACTTC. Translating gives CASSEGGSYQETQYF. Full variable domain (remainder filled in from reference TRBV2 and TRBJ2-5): EPEVTQTPSHQVTQMGQEVILRCVPISNHLYFYWYRQILGQKVEFLVSFYNNEISEKSEIFDDQFSVERPDGSNFTLKIRSTKLEDSAMYFCASSEGGSYQETQYFGPGTRLLVL.

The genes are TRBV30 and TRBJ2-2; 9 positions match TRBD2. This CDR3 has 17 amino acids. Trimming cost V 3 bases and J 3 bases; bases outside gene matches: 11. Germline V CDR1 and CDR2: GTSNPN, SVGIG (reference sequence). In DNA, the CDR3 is TGTGCCTGGAGCGGGGGTAGCGGGGGCGCCTACACCGGGGAGCTGTTTTTT. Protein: CAWSGGSGGAYTGELFF. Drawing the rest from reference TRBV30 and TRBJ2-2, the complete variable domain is SQTIHQWPATLVQPVGSPLSLECTVEGTSNPNLYWYRQAAGRGLQLLFYSVGIGQISSEVPQNLSASRPQDRQFILSSKKLLLSDSGFYLCAWSGGSGGAYTGELFFGEGSRLTVL.

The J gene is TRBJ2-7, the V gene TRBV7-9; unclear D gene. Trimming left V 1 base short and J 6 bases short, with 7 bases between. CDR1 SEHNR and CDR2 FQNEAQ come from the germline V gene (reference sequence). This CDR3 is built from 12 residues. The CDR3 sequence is CASSLVAAEQYF. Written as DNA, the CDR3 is TGTGCCAGCAGCTTAGTAGCCGCCGAGCAGTACTTC.

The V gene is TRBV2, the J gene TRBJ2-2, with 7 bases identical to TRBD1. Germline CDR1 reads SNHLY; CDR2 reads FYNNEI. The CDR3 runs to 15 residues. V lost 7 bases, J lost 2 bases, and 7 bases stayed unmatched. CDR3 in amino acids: CASNLRQGNTGELFF. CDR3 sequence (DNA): TGTGCCAGCAATTTACGACAGGGAAACACCGGGGAGCTGTTTTTT.

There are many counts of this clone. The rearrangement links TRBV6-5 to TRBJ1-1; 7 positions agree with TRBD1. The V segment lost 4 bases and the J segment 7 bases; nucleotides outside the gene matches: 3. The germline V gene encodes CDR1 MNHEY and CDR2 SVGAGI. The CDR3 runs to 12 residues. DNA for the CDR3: TGTGCCAGCAGTTCAGGGGGACTTGAAGCTTTCTTT. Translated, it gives CASSSGGLEAFF.

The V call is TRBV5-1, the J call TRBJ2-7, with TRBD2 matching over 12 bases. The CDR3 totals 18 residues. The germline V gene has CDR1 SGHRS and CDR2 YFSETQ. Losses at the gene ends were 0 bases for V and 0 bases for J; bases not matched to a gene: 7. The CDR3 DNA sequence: TGCGCCAGCAGCTTGGGGCTAGCGGGAGGGCCGAGCTCCTACGAGCAGTACTTC. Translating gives CASSLGLAGGPSSYEQYF.

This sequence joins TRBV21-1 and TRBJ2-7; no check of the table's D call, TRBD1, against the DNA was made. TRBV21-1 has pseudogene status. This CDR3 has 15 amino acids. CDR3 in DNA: TGTGCCAGCAGCGAATCCAGGGGAACGGACCCGGGGCAGTACTTC. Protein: CASSESRGTDPGQYF.

In DNA form, the CDR3 reads TGTGCCAGCAGGCGGACAGGGGGGACAGAGACCCAGTACTTC. Protein: CASRRTGGTETQYF. The rearrangement links TRBV6-5 to TRBJ2-5; 10 nucleotides align to TRBD1. The J segment lost 4 bases and the V segment lost 6 bases, leaving 5 bases of the junction unmatched. The length of the CDR3 is 14 residues. Germline CDR1 is MNHEY and CDR2 is SVGAGI.

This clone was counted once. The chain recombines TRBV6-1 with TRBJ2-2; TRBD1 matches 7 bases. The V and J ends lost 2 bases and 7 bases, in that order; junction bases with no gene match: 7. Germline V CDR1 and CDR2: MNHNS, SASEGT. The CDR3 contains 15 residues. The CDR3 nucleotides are TGTGCCAGCAGTGAAAAGACAGGGTCGAGCGGGGAGCTGTTTTTT. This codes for CASSEKTGSSGELFF.

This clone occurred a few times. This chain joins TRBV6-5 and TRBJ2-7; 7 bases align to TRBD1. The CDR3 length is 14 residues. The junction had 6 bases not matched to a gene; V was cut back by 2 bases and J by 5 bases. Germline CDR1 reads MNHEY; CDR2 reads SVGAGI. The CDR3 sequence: CASSYRQGDDEQYF. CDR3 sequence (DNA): TGTGCCAGCAGTTACCGGCAGGGGGACGACGAGCAGTACTTC.

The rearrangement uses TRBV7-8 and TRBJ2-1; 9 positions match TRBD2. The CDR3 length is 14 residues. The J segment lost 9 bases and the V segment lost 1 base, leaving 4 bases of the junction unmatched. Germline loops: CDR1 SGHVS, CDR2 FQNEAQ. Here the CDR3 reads CASSLEAGGPEQFF. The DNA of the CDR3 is TGTGCCAGCAGCTTAGAGGCGGGAGGGCCTGAGCAGTTCTTC.

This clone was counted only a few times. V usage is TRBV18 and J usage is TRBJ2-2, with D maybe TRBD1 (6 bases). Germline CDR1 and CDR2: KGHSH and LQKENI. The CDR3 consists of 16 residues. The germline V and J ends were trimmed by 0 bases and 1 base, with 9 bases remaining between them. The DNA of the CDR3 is TGTGCCAGCTCACCACCGGGGGCTTGGAACACCGGGGAGCTGTTTTTT. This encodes CASSPPGAWNTGELFF.